The rows below give T cell receptor beta chains drawn from one sample of a study of shared clonotypes between healthy human individuals. Sequencing used immunoSEQ multiplex PCR; TCRdb keeps in-frame clones, though not all of them. The sample carries about 2.3 million clones, 90% to 95% recorded once. Sequences were obtained from naive CD4+ T cells from PBMCs. The receptors were sampled from a man younger than 35 in good health. Some clones in this sample may be carry-over from other donors' samples. Both conserved end residues are part of each CDR3. The D gene is left open where the match is weak. Some rows mark clone size as missing; the rest say once, few, many or name a class of expanded clone.

TGTGCCAGCAGTCCACAGGGGTATGGCACAGATACGCAGTATTTT CASSPQGYGTDTQYF - TRBV27 TRBD1 TRBJ2-3
TGTGCCAGCAGTGAATATAAAAGGGACACCGAGGCAAAACTGTTTTTT CASSEYKRDTEAKLFF - TRBV25-1 - TRBJ1-4
TGTGCCATCAGCCTTGGACAGGCGGCCTACGAGCAGTACTTC CAISLGQAAYEQYF - TRBV10-3 TRBD1 TRBJ2-7
TGTGCCAGCAGCTTGGAGGGTATAGGGGCCTCTGGAAACACCATATATTTT CASSLEGIGASGNTIYF - TRBV5-4 - TRBJ1-3
TGCGCCAGCAGCTCATATCCCGGGGCCCAGGCCGAGCAGTACTTC CASSSYPGAQAEQYF - TRBV5-1 - TRBJ2-7
TGTGCCAGTAGTGGTACAGTTGGGACATCCATAGGGGGCTACACCTTC CASSGTVGTSIGGYTF - TRBV19 - TRBJ1-2
TGCGCCAGCAGCTTGGACAGAGAAAATCAGCCCCAGCATTTT CASSLDRENQPQHF - TRBV5-1 - TRBJ1-5
TGCGCCAGCAGTGAATCGAGGAATTGGGAGACCCAGTACTTC CASSESRNWETQYF - TRBV10-1 - TRBJ2-5
TGTGCCAGCAGTTACTCGGGGGGGCTGGGAGAGACCCAGTACTTC CASSYSGGLGETQYF - TRBV6-5 - TRBJ2-5
TGTGCCAGCAGTCAGGAGCGACAAGAGACCCAGTACTTC CASSQERQETQYF once TRBV28 - TRBJ2-5
TGCGCCAGCAGCTCAGCATGGACAGGGGGTGATACGCAGTATTTT CASSSAWTGGDTQYF - TRBV5-1 TRBD1 TRBJ2-3
TGTGCCAGCAGCCATGACAGGGTCTCTGGAAACACCATATATTTT CASSHDRVSGNTIYF - TRBV9 TRBD1 TRBJ1-3
TGTGCCAGCAGCTCCCGGATCCTCCTTGGCGGGGGGCGAGGGACCCAGTACTTC CASSSRILLGGGRGTQYF - TRBV7-8 TRBD2 TRBJ2-5
TGTGCCAGTCTGACTGGACAGAACACTGAAGCTTTCTTT CASLTGQNTEAFF - TRBV6-5 - TRBJ1-1
TGTGCCAGCAGCACCGAGAAGAAAGACAGGGGAATCGACGAGCAGTACTTC CASSTEKKDRGIDEQYF - TRBV21-1 - TRBJ2-7
TGTGCCAGCAGCGTAGATGGAGAGACCCAGTACTTC CASSVDGETQYF - TRBV9 - TRBJ2-5
TGTGCCAGCGGTAACCGGGACAGGGGGGTATATGGCTACACCTTC CASGNRDRGVYGYTF once TRBV5-6 TRBD1 TRBJ1-2
TGTGCCAGCAGTACGGTTGACAGGGGGCTTTTAAACATTCAGTACTTC CASSTVDRGLLNIQYF - TRBV28 TRBD1 TRBJ2-4
TGTGCCAGCAGTTACCAGCGGGTCTCATACAATGAGCAGTTCTTC CASSYQRVSYNEQFF once TRBV6-5 - TRBJ2-1
TGCAGCGTTTCCGACGGGGGGGATACGCAGTATTTT CSVSDGGDTQYF few TRBV29-1 TRBD2 TRBJ2-3
TGTGCCAGTGGTTATCACACTGAAGCTTTCTTT CASGYHTEAFF - TRBV4-2 - TRBJ1-1
TGTGCCAGTAGCCGGCTCCGAAATCAGCCCCAGCATTTT CASSRLRNQPQHF few TRBV19 - TRBJ1-5
TGTGCCAGCAGACTACAGGGGGCGACGAACTATGGCTACACCTTC CASRLQGATNYGYTF - TRBV28 TRBD1 TRBJ1-2
TGTGCCAGCAGCCCTAACCCGGTGGGACTAGCGGGAGGACCCACAGATACGCAGTATTTT CASSPNPVGLAGGPTDTQYF - TRBV7-8 TRBD2 TRBJ2-3
TGTGCCAGCAGCCCGGTCGCCGGGGAGCTGTTTTTT CASSPVAGELFF - TRBV11-2 - TRBJ2-2
TGTGCCAGCAGCTCCCTAGCGGGAGAGGTCACCGGGGAGCTGTTTTTT CASSSLAGEVTGELFF - TRBV5-4 TRBD2 TRBJ2-2
TGTGCCAGCAGCTTTAGCGGGAGTAGCGAGACCCAGTACTTC CASSFSGSSETQYF - TRBV7-2 TRBD2 TRBJ2-5
TGCGCCAGCAGCCAATGCTTAGAGACCCAGTACTTC CASSQCLETQYF - TRBV4-3 - TRBJ2-5
TGCGCCAGCAGCTTGGCGACGGGACAGCCTAGAAACACCATATATTTT CASSLATGQPRNTIYF - TRBV5-1 TRBD1 TRBJ1-3
TGTGCCAGCAGCTTATTACTTAGAGGACAGGGCTACGAGCAGTACTTC CASSLLLRGQGYEQYF - TRBV5-4 TRBD1 TRBJ2-7
TGTGCCAGCAGCTTGGCCGGGACTAGCGGTTACAATGAGCAGTTCTTC CASSLAGTSGYNEQFF - TRBV7-2 TRBD2 TRBJ2-1
TGTGCCAGCAGTGGGGGACTAGCGGTCTACAATGAGCAGTTCTTC CASSGGLAVYNEQFF - TRBV25-1 TRBD2 TRBJ2-1
TGTGCCAGCAGCCAAGGACAGTCACGGCTCACAGATACGCAGTATTTT CASSQGQSRLTDTQYF - TRBV14 - TRBJ2-3
TGTGCCAGCAGCTTAGTTCAGAATACTGAGCAGTTCTTC CASSLVQNTEQFF once TRBV11-2 - TRBJ2-1
TGTGCCAGCACCCCTTTAGGGGAGATGAGCTCCTACGAGCAGTACTTC CASTPLGEMSSYEQYF - TRBV28 - TRBJ2-7
TGTGCCAGCAGCCGACAAGGGGGCTCTTACGAGCAGTACTTC CASSRQGGSYEQYF once TRBV7-2 TRBD1 TRBJ2-7
TGTGCCAGCAGCTTGGACAGGAACACCGGGGAGCTGTTTTTT CASSLDRNTGELFF - TRBV5-4 - TRBJ2-2
TGTGCCAGCAGCGCCGGCGGCACCATATATTTT CASSAGGTIYF - TRBV7-9 - TRBJ1-3
TGTGCCTGGAGCTTTAGCAATCAGCCCCAGCATTTT CAWSFSNQPQHF - TRBV30 - TRBJ1-5
TGTGCCAGCTCACTGCCAGGGGGTACCGGGGAGCTGTTTTTT CASSLPGGTGELFF - TRBV18 TRBD1 TRBJ2-2
TGTGCCAGCAAGTTCCGATCGGGGTCCCAAGAGACCCAGTACTTC CASKFRSGSQETQYF - TRBV2 - TRBJ2-5
TGTGCCAGCAGCTCCACTGGACAGCCCGGCGAGCAGTACTTC CASSSTGQPGEQYF - TRBV7-9 - TRBJ2-7
TGTGCCTGGAGTGTGACGGGAGGGGAAGATACGCAGTATTTT CAWSVTGGEDTQYF - TRBV30 TRBD2 TRBJ2-3
TGTGCCACCAGCAGAGACCCCCCAGGGACCTACAATGAGCAGTTCTTC CATSRDPPGTYNEQFF - TRBV15 - TRBJ2-1
TGTGCCAGCAGCTTAGACAGGACCTACGAGCAGTACTTC CASSLDRTYEQYF - TRBV11-2 - TRBJ2-7
TGTGCCAGCAGTTACGGGGTTGGGGCCAAAAACATTCAGTACTTC CASSYGVGAKNIQYF - TRBV6-6 - TRBJ2-4
TGTGCCAGCAGCTTAGGGACAGGGGGTAGAGGTGATGAGCAGTTCTTC CASSLGTGGRGDEQFF - TRBV7-2 TRBD1 TRBJ2-1
TGTGCCAGTTTTGAGCGGGGTCGCAGCGAGCAGTACTTC CASFERGRSEQYF - TRBV28 TRBD2 TRBJ2-7
TGCAGCGTTCGAGGACAGGGGAGGCCCGATTACTATGGCTACACCTTC CSVRGQGRPDYYGYTF - TRBV29-1 TRBD1 TRBJ1-2
TGTGCCAGCTCACCGGTAGCAGGATGGGAGAACACTGAAGCTTTCTTT CASSPVAGWENTEAFF - TRBV18 - TRBJ1-1
TGTGCCAGCAGTTTAGTTGGGACAGGTGAAGCTTTCTTT CASSLVGTGEAFF few TRBV28 TRBD1 TRBJ1-1
TGTGCCAGCAGTTTATTACGGGGGAAAAGCTCCTACGAGCAGTACTTC CASSLLRGKSSYEQYF - TRBV28 - TRBJ2-7
TGTGCCAGCAGTTTGCCTCTTGGGGACAGAAATCAGCCCCAGCATTTT CASSLPLGDRNQPQHF - TRBV28 TRBD1 TRBJ1-5